A single sample gave rise to the 20 T cell receptor beta chains below, sequenced in a study of blood T cell repertoires in COVID-19. Data came from immunoSEQ multiplex PCR; TCRdb stores just in-frame clones and leaves some out. The table has 200,000 to 300,000 clones, over 80% seen once. Sequenced: peripheral blood. The receptors were sampled from a woman between 40 and 55 years old who had recovered from COVID-19.

The chain recombines TRBV19 with TRBJ1-1; 7 bases are a match to TRBD1. J lost 10 bases, V lost 5 bases, and 7 bases had no gene match. Germline CDR1 LNHDA, CDR2 SQIVND (reference sequence). The CDR3 loop spans 12 amino acids. The CDR3 DNA reads TGTGCCAGTAGTCTCACAGGGGCGCTAGCTTTCTTT. This translates into CASSLTGALAFF.

The J gene is TRBJ2-1, the V gene TRBV18, with D possibly TRBD2 on 6 matching bases. The V and J ends lost 2 bases and 8 bases respectively, with 13 bases between them. Germline CDR1 and CDR2: KGHSH and LQKENI. The CDR3 loop spans 14 amino acids. The CDR3 reads CASSPGAGRDEQFF. In DNA form, the CDR3 reads TGTGCCAGCTCACCAGGGGCCGGGAGAGATGAGCAGTTCTTC.

The V call is TRBV7-2, the J call TRBJ2-2; 10 bases line up with TRBD2. After removal of 2 bases from V and 1 base from J, the junction contained 1 base not matched to a gene. This CDR3 is built from 16 residues. The V gene's germline CDR1 is SGHTA and CDR2 FQGNSA. The CDR3 here is CASSLRTSGNTGELFF. CDR3 DNA sequence: TGTGCCAGCAGCTTACGGACTAGCGGGAACACCGGGGAGCTGTTTTTT. The whole variable domain, remainder taken from reference TRBV7-2 and TRBJ2-2, is GAGVSQSPSNKVTEKGKDVELRCDPISGHTALYWYRQSLGQGLEFLIYFQGNSAPDKSGLPSDRFSAERTGGSVSTLTIQRTQQEDSAVYLCASSLRTSGNTGELFFGEGSRLTVL.

V and J are TRBV3-1 (or the pseudogene TRBV3-2) and TRBJ1-5; D is uncertain. This CDR3 is 15 amino acids long. From germline, CDR1 is LGHDT and CDR2 YNNKEL (reference sequence). Trimming cost V 3 bases and J 4 bases, with 13 bases left between them. Written as DNA, the CDR3 is TGTGCCAGCAGCCAGAGTTCAACCGAAAATCAGCCCCAGCATTTT. This codes for CASSQSSTENQPQHF.

The genes are TRBV5-1 and TRBJ2-5; 7 bases line up with TRBD2. The V gene's germline CDR1 is SGHRS and CDR2 YFSETQ. This CDR3 has 15 residues. V gave up 4 bases and J gave up 7 bases; unmatched junction bases: 13. The CDR3 spells CASSPEAGDGGTQYF. DNA of the CDR3: TGCGCCAGCAGCCCCGAGGCGGGGGACGGGGGGACCCAGTACTTC.

V usage is TRBV6-2 or TRBV6-3 and J usage is TRBJ2-1; 8 bases are a match to TRBD2. The germline V gene encodes CDR1 MNHEY and CDR2 SVGEGT. Trimming at V came to 5 bases and at J to 7 bases, leaving 10 bases not matched to a gene. The length of the CDR3 is 15 residues. The CDR3 DNA reads as TGTGCCAGCAGTCAACCGGGACTAGGTCGGAATGAGCAGTTCTTC. It yields the protein CASSQPGLGRNEQFF.

As for this clone: In the same sample, other DNA sequences code for this CDR3. The chain couples TRBV6-2 or TRBV6-3 to TRBJ2-3; TRBD2 matches 8 bases. The CDR3 is 15 amino acids. Germline trimming cut 4 bases from V and 1 base from J; bases unmatched to any gene: 4. Per germline, CDR1 MNHEY and CDR2 SVGEGT. The CDR3 coding sequence is TGTGCCAGCAGTTCCGGGGGGGCCGGCACAGATACGCAGTATTTT. Translated: CASSSGGAGTDTQYF.

The chain employs TRBV27 and TRBJ1-5, with D unclear. The CDR3 contains 14 residues. V lost 3 bases, J lost 4 bases, and 10 bases lay in between. Germline V gene data show CDR1 as MNHEY and CDR2 as SMNVEV (reference sequence). The CDR3 protein is CASSLRRHNQPQHF. CDR3 in DNA: TGTGCCAGCAGTTTGCGGCGGCATAATCAGCCCCAGCATTTT.

This chain links TRBV27 with TRBJ2-3; 7 bases map to TRBD2. Trimming at V came to 5 bases and at J to 1 base, leaving 6 bases not matched to a gene. The CDR3 length is 15 residues. CDR1 and CDR2 from the germline V gene are MNHEY and SMNVEV (reference sequence). CDR3 nucleotides: TGTGCCAGCAGTAGAGGGACTACTCGCACAGATACGCAGTATTTT. Translated: CASSRGTTRTDTQYF.

The chain has TRBV5-1 and TRBJ2-7; D ambiguous. The CDR3 totals 16 residues. The ends were cut back, 4 bases at V and 2 bases at J, with 19 bases in the middle. In germline, CDR1 is SGHRS, CDR2 YFSETQ. In DNA form, the CDR3 reads TGCGCCAGCAGCATTGGCCCCCCGGGTTCCGCCTACGAGCAGTACTTC. Protein: CASSIGPPGSAYEQYF.

J is TRBJ1-2 and V is TRBV19; 7 bases align to TRBD1. The junction had 24 bases not matched to a gene; V was cut back by 3 bases and J by 5 bases. CDR1 is LNHDA, CDR2 SQIVND, per germline (reference sequence). This CDR3 is built from 20 residues. The CDR3, as DNA: TGTGCCAGTAGTATCCGGATGACTGGGACAGCCCGAACTCTACCTTATGGCTACACCTTC. Amino acid sequence: CASSIRMTGTARTLPYGYTF.

V and J are TRBV9 and TRBJ1-2; 8 bases align to TRBD1. CDR1 is SGDLS, CDR2 YYNGEE, per germline. The ends lost 0 bases at V and 6 bases at J; junction bases unmatched: 7. The CDR3 is 15 residues long. In DNA form, the CDR3 reads TGTGCCAGCAGCGTAGGGGGCAGGGGGCACGATGGCTACACCTTC. Translation gives CASSVGGRGHDGYTF.

The chain has TRBV11-2 and TRBJ1-1; D ambiguous. The CDR3 is 12 residues long. The V gene's germline CDR1 is SGHAT and CDR2 FQNNGV. Trimming took 4 bases from V and 7 from J, leaving 10 bases between them. CDR3 coding DNA: TGTGCCAGCAGCTCCCACGGTTTTGAAGCTTTCTTT. Its translation: CASSSHGFEAFF.

The chain recombines TRBV30 with TRBJ2-3; 8 bases match TRBD1. The V gene's germline CDR1 is GTSNPN and CDR2 SVGIG (reference sequence). This CDR3 has 14 amino acids. Trimming at V came to 4 bases and at J to 2 bases, leaving 5 bases not matched to a gene. CDR3 nucleotides: TGTGCCTGGAATCCGGGACAGGACACAGATACGCAGTATTTT. This sequence encodes CAWNPGQDTDTQYF.

This clone turned up a few times. J is TRBJ2-7 and V is TRBV10-2, with D possibly matching TRBD1 (5 bases). This CDR3 region has 13 residues. V dropped 3 bases and J dropped 7 bases, with 13 bases sitting between them. In germline, CDR1 is WSHSY, CDR2 SAAADI. The CDR3 DNA is TGCGCCAGCAGTGAAGTACAGGCCCTGGAGCAGTACTTC. Its protein product is CASSEVQALEQYF.

The chain recombines TRBV9 with TRBJ1-3, with a weak D call TRBD1 (5 bases). The CDR3 loop spans 13 amino acids. Germline values: CDR1 SGDLS, CDR2 YYNGEE. V gave up 3 bases and J gave up 4 bases, with 8 bases separating them. Here the CDR3 reads CASSASGGNTIYF. The CDR3 DNA follows: TGTGCCAGCAGCGCCTCAGGGGGAAACACCATATATTTT.

This sequence joins TRBV18 and TRBJ1-2, with D maybe TRBD1 (6 bases). V was cut by 2 bases and J by 1 base, with 11 bases left in between. This CDR3 is 15 amino acids long. The germline V gene encodes CDR1 KGHSH and CDR2 LQKENI. In DNA, the CDR3 is TGTGCCAGCTCACCAGGAACAGGGAATAACTATGGCTACACCTTC. Residues: CASSPGTGNNYGYTF.

This clone was seen a single time. This chain connects TRBV11-2 to TRBJ2-1; 9 bases map to TRBD2. CDR1 and CDR2 from the germline V gene are SGHAT and FQNNGV. The ends lost 5 bases at V and 7 bases at J; junction bases unmatched: 12. The CDR3 is 16 residues long. Written as DNA, the CDR3 is TGTGCCAGCAGCACGAGCGGGGGGAAGGTCGGGAATGAGCAGTTCTTC. It specifies CASSTSGGKVGNEQFF.

The chain recombines TRBV5-1 with TRBJ1-1; TRBD1 matches at 9 bases. Germline V lookup: CDR1 SGHRS, CDR2 YFSETQ. V shed 3 bases and J 5 bases; nucleotides not matched to a gene: 8. There are 15 residues in the CDR3. CDR3 coding DNA: TGCGCCAGCAGCTATTCCGGGACAGGGAGGACTGAAGCTTTCTTT. This translates into CASSYSGTGRTEAFF.

In its sample, this clone was seen a few times. Other DNA sequences in the sample encode the same CDR3. The chain links TRBV3-1 (or the pseudogene TRBV3-2) to TRBJ1-5; D remains unclear. In germline, CDR1 is LGHDT, CDR2 YNNKEL (reference sequence). V was trimmed by 0 bases and J by 5 bases, leaving 5 bases between them. This CDR3 is built from 13 residues. The CDR3 nucleotides read TGTGCCAGCAGCCAAGATCGAGATCAGCCCCAGCATTTT. It translates to CASSQDRDQPQHF.